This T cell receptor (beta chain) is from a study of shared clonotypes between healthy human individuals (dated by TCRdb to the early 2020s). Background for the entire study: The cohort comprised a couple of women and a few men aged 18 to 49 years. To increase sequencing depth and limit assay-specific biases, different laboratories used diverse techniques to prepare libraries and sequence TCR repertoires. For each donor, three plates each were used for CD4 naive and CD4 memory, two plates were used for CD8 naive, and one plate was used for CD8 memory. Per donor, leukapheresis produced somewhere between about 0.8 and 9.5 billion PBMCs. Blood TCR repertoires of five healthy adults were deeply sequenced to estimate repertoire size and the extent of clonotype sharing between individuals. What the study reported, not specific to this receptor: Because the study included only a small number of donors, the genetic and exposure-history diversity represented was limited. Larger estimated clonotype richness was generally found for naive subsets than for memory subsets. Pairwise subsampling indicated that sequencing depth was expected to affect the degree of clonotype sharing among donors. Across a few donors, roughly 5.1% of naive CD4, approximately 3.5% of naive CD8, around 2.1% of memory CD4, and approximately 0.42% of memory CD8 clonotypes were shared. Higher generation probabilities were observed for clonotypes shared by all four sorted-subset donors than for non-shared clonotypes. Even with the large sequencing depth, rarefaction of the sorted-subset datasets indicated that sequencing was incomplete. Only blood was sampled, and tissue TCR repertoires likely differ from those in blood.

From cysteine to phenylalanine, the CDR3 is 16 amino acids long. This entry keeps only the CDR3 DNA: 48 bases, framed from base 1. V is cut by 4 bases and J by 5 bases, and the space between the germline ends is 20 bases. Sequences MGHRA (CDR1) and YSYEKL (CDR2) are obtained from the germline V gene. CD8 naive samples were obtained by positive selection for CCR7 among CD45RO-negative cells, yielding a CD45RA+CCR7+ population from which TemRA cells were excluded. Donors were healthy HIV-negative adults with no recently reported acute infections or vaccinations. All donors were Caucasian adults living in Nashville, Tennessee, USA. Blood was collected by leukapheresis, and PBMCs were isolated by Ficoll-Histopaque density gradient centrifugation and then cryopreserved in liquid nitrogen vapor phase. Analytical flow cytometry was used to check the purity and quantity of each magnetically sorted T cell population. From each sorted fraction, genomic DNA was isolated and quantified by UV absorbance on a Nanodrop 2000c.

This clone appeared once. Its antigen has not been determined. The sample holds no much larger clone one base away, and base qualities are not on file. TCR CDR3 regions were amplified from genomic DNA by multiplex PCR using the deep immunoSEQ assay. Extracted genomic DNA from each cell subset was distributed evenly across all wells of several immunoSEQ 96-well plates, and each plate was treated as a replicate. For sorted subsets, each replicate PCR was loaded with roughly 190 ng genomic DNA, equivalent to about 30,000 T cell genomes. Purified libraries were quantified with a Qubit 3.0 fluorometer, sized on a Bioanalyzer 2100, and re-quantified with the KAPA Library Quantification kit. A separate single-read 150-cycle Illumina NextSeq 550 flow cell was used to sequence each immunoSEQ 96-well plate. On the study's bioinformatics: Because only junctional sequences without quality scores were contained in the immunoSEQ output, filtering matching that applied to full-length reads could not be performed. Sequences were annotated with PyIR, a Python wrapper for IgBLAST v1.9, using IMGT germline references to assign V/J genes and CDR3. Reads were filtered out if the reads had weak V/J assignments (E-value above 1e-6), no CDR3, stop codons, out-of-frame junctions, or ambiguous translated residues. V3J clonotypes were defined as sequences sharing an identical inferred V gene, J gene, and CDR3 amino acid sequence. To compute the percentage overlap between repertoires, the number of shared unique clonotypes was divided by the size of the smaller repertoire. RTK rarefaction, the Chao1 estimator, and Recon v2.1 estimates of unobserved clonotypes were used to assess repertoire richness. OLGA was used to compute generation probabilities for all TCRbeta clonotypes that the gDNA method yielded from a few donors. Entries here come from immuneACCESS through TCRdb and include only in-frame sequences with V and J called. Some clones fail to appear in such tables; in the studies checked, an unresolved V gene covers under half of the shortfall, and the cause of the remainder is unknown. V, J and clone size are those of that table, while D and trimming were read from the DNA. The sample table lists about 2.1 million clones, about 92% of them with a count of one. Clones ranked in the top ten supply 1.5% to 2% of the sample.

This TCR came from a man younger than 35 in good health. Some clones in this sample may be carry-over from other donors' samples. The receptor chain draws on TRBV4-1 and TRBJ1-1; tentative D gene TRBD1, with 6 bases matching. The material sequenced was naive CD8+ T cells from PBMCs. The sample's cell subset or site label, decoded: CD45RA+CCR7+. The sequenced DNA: TGCGCCAGCAGCCCTTTCCAAGGAGGGGGAAGAACTGAAGCTTTCTTT. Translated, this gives CASSPFQGGGRTEAFF.